The 18 T cell receptor beta chains below all came from one sample that was sequenced in a study of beta chain features in type 1 diabetes. Expressed TCRB transcripts were sequenced, since all the RNA that had been isolated was reverse transcribed. Some clones are missing from TCRdb's copy, which holds only in-frame ones; the method was immunoSEQ multiplex PCR. Of about 250,000 clones in the sample, roughly an eighth are singletons; the top ten hold roughly 0.028%. Sequenced material: naive CD4+ T cells from blood. Receptor source: a woman in her 40s in good health.

The chain carries TRBV12-5 and TRBJ2-3; 10 bases line up with TRBD2. The V segment lost 5 bases and the J segment 5 bases; nucleotides outside the gene matches: 4. The CDR3 consists of 14 residues. Per the germline V gene, CDR1 is LGHNT and CDR2 is FRNRAP. The CDR3 reads CASGLSGGIDTQYF. CDR3 sequence (DNA): TGTGCTAGTGGTCTTAGCGGGGGGATAGATACGCAGTATTTT.

The chain links TRBV27 to TRBJ2-7, with 11 positions matching TRBD2. The CDR3 is 16 residues long. Germline V gene data show CDR1 as MNHEY and CDR2 as SMNVEV (reference sequence). The V and J ends lost 5 bases and 0 bases, in that order; junction bases with no gene match: 6. The CDR3 is CASSQRLAGYSYEQYF. As DNA, the CDR3 is TGTGCCAGCAGTCAACGACTAGCGGGGTACTCCTACGAGCAGTACTTC.

This clone has more than one count but fewer than ten. The gene calls are TRBV5-1 and TRBJ1-2; 8 bases are a match to TRBD1. Germline loops: CDR1 SGHRS, CDR2 YFSETQ. This CDR3 has 15 residues. V lost 4 bases to trimming and J lost 7 bases; unmatched junction nucleotides: 12. The CDR3 loop reads CASSVTGDRSGGYTF. The CDR3 region has the DNA TGCGCCAGCAGCGTGACAGGGGATCGTTCGGGTGGCTACACCTTC. Complete variable domain (other parts from reference TRBV5-1 and TRBJ1-2): KAGVTQTPRYLIKTRGQQVTLSCSPISGHRSVSWYQQTPGQGLQFLFEYFSETQRNKGNFPGRFSGRQFSNSRSEMNVSTLELGDSALYLCASSVTGDRSGGYTFGSGTRLTVV.

The chain joins TRBV5-1 to TRBJ2-5; perhaps TRBD1 as D (7 bases). Germline CDR1 is SGHRS and CDR2 is YFSETQ. The CDR3 extends over 14 amino acids. The V end lost 5 bases, the J end lost 2 bases, and 13 bases lay between the germline ends. CDR3: CASRRGTAQETQYF. CDR3 DNA: TGCGCCAGCAGACGGGGGACAGCTCAAGAGACCCAGTACTTC.

The chain combines TRBV5-1 with TRBJ2-7; TRBD1 agrees at 8 bases. CDR1 SGHRS and CDR2 YFSETQ come from the germline V gene. V dropped 4 bases and J dropped 2; count of bases not matched to a gene: 5. The CDR3 extends over 14 amino acids. CDR3 amino acids: CASSRTGTPYEQYF. DNA for the CDR3: TGCGCCAGCAGCAGGACAGGGACCCCCTACGAGCAGTACTTC.

In its sample, this clone was seen a few times. This chain uses TRBV7-9 with TRBJ2-7; 7 bases are shared with TRBD1. CDR3 length equals 14 residues. V gave up 5 bases and J gave up 5 bases; unmatched junction bases: 9. Germline V gene data show CDR1 as SEHNR and CDR2 as FQNEAQ (reference sequence). This CDR3 is CASSPLQGTDEQYF. CDR3 nucleotides: TGTGCCAGCAGCCCCTTACAGGGGACAGACGAGCAGTACTTC.

This clone has more than one count but fewer than ten. This chain uses TRBV27 with TRBJ2-1; 10 positions agree with TRBD2. Germline CDR1 MNHEY, CDR2 SMNVEV (reference sequence). The length of the CDR3 is 23 residues. V trimming: 8 bases; J trimming: 0 bases; junction bases outside the gene matches: 28. The CDR3 nucleotides are TGTGCCAGCCGTATGCCAACAAGGGTTGATAGCGGGGGGCCACAAAGCTCCTACAATGAGCAGTTCTTC. Residues: CASRMPTRVDSGGPQSSYNEQFF.

The chain is built from TRBV7-6 and TRBJ1-2, with 8 nucleotides matching TRBD1. V was clipped by 5 bases and J by 4 bases; unmatched bases: 9. The V gene's germline CDR1 is SGHVS and CDR2 FNYEAQ. The CDR3 is 15 residues long. The CDR3 reads CASSASGTGGYGYTF. DNA for the CDR3: TGTGCCAGCAGCGCTTCGGGGACAGGAGGCTATGGCTACACCTTC.

This clone has more than one count but fewer than ten. CDR3 nucleotide sequence: TGTGCCAGCTCCGGACAGGACACCGGGGAGCTGTTTTTT. It codes for CASSGQDTGELFF. The chain carries TRBV18 and TRBJ2-2, with TRBD1 identical over 7 bases. The CDR3 runs 13 residues. Trimming cost V 6 bases and J 3 bases; bases outside gene matches: 1. Germline V gene lookup returns CDR1 KGHSH and CDR2 LQKENI.

The V gene is TRBV18, the J gene TRBJ1-5; D unresolved. The CDR3 covers 14 residues. Trimming took off 5 bases at V and 8 bases at J, with 16 bases between the two ends. CDR1 is KGHSH, CDR2 LQKENI, per germline. Here the CDR3 reads CASSSSDTGKPQHF. CDR3 in DNA: TGTGCCAGCTCATCATCTGATACGGGGAAGCCCCAGCATTTT.

The chain combines TRBV4-3 with TRBJ2-2, with D perhaps TRBD1 (6 bases). V was pared by 1 base and J by 1 base, with 13 bases between. Germline CDR1 LGHNA, CDR2 YSLEER. CDR3 length: 17 amino acids. Here the CDR3 reads CASSQGTTGQNTGELFF. The CDR3 DNA follows: TGCGCCAGCAGCCAAGGAACAACAGGGCAGAACACCGGGGAGCTGTTTTTT.

The chain combines TRBV29-1 with TRBJ1-1, with D tentatively TRBD1 (6 bases). The V end was cut by 7 bases, the J end by 2 bases, with 8 bases between. The CDR3 spans 11 residues. The germline CDR1 and CDR2 sequences are SQVTM and ANQGSEA. CDR3 in DNA: TGCAGCGGCAGGGGAAACACTGAAGCTTTCTTT. It yields the protein CSGRGNTEAFF. The full variable domain, in which reference TRBV29-1 and TRBJ1-1 provide the parts outside the CDR3, is SAVISQKPSRDICQRGTSLTIQCQVDSQVTMMFWYRQQPGQSLTLIATANQGSEATYESGFVIDKFPISRPNLTFSTLTVSNMSPEDSSIYLCSGRGNTEAFFGQGTRLTVV.

J is TRBJ1-1 and V is TRBV4-2, with a possible D match to TRBD1 (5 bases). V shed 0 bases and J shed 1 base, with 9 bases lying between them. This CDR3 has 15 amino acids. The germline V gene has CDR1 LGHNA and CDR2 YNFKEQ. CDR3 loop: CASSQDGGGNTEAFF. The CDR3 DNA is TGTGCCAGCAGCCAAGACGGGGGAGGGAACACTGAAGCTTTCTTT.

The J gene is TRBJ1-4, the V gene TRBV5-1; D might be TRBD1 (5 bases). The germline CDR1 and CDR2 sequences are SGHRS and YFSETQ. The CDR3 has 15 amino acids. V was shortened by 0 bases and J by 4 bases, with 10 bases between the two germline ends. CDR3 region: CASSLAGGINEKLFF. The CDR3 DNA follows: TGCGCCAGCAGCTTGGCGGGGGGTATTAATGAAAAACTGTTTTTT.

The chain joins TRBV4-3 to TRBJ2-5; 9 nucleotides agree with TRBD1. The germline gives CDR1 LGHNA, CDR2 YSLEER. This CDR3 region has 16 residues. The J segment lost 3 bases and the V segment lost 0 bases, leaving 5 bases of the junction unmatched. CDR3 sequence (DNA): TGCGCCAGCAGCCAAGATCTACAGGGGGCTGAAGAGACCCAGTACTTC. It yields the protein CASSQDLQGAEETQYF.

The CDR3 reads CASNGGTVYYEQYF. CDR3 nucleotide sequence: TGTGCCAGCAACGGGGGAACAGTATACTACGAGCAGTACTTC. This chain joins TRBV6-1 and TRBJ2-7; a possible D gene is TRBD2 (6 bases). Trimming pared 7 bases from V and 3 bases from J, leaving 16 bases between. The CDR3 sequence is 14 residues long. Germline V CDR1 and CDR2: MNHNS, SASEGT.

The gene calls are TRBV6-1 and TRBJ1-5; D is possibly TRBD1 (5 bases). The CDR3 is made up of 14 amino acids. The V end was cut by 1 base, the J end by 4 bases, with 8 bases between. Germline CDR1 and CDR2: MNHNS and SASEGT. The CDR3 is CASSEVAGNQPQHF. CDR3 DNA: TGTGCCAGCAGTGAAGTAGCAGGGAATCAGCCCCAGCATTTT.

This clone has more than one count but fewer than ten. The gene calls are TRBV9 and TRBJ2-3; no definite D call. V dropped 2 bases and J dropped 3 bases, with 10 bases sitting between them. Germline V lookup: CDR1 SGDLS, CDR2 YYNGEE. The CDR3 has 14 amino acids. The DNA for the CDR3 is TGTGCCAGCAGCGTTCAGGTCGAGACAGATACGCAGTATTTT. It encodes CASSVQVETDTQYF.